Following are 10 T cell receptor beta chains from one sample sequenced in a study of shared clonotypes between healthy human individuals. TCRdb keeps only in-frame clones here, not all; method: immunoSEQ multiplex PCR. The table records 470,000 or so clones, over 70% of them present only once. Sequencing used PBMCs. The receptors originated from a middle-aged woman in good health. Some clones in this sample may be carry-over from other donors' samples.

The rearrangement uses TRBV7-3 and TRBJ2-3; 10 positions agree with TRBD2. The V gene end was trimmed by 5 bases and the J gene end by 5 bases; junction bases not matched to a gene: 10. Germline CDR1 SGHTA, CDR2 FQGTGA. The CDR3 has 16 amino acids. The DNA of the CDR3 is TGTGCCAGCAGCCCGAGGCGGAGCGGGAGGGGAGATACGCAGTATTTT. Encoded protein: CASSPRRSGRGDTQYF.

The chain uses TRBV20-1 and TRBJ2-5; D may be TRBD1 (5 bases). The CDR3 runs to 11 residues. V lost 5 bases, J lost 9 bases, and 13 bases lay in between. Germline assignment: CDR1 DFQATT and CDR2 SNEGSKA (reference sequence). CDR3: CSADPLGAQYF. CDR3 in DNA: TGCAGTGCTGACCCGTTAGGGGCCCAGTACTTC.

The DNA of the CDR3 is TGCGCCAGCAGCTTCGCACTAGCGCAAGAGACCCAGTACTTC. Encoded protein: CASSFALAQETQYF. The chain joins TRBV5-1 to TRBJ2-5; 7 bases line up with TRBD2. Trimming cost V 2 bases and J 2 bases; bases outside gene matches: 3. CDR3 length equals 14 residues. The germline V gene encodes CDR1 SGHRS and CDR2 YFSETQ.

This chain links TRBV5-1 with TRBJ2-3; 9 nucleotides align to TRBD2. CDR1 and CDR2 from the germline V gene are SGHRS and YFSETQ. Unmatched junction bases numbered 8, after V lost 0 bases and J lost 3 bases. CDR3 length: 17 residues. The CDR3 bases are TGCGCCAGCAGCTTGGAGCGGAGAGGACTAGCGACAGATACGCAGTATTTT. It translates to CASSLERRGLATDTQYF.

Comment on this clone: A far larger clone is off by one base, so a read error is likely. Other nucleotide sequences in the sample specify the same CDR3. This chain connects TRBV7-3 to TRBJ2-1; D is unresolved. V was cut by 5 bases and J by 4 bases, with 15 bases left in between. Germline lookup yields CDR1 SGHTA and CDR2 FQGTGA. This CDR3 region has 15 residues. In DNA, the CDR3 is TGTGCCAGCAGCCCCCGAAACAGCTCATACAATGAGCAGTTCTTC. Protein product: CASSPRNSSYNEQFF.

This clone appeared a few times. The CDR3 spells CASMGLRSRFEQYF. The CDR3 region has the DNA TGTGCCAGCATGGGGCTGAGATCTAGGTTCGAGCAGTACTTC. This rearrangement joins TRBV6-6 to TRBJ2-7; perhaps TRBD1 as D (5 bases). This CDR3 has 14 residues. Trimming cost V 7 bases and J 6 bases, with 19 bases left between them. CDR1 and CDR2 from the germline V gene are MNHNY and SVGAGI (reference sequence).

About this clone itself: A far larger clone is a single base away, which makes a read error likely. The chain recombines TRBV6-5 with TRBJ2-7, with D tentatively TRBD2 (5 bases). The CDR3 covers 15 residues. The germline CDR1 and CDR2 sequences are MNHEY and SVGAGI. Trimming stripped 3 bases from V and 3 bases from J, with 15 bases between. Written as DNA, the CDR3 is TGTGCCAGCAGTTATTCGCCTAGCTGGAACTACGAGCAGTACTTC. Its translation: CASSYSPSWNYEQYF.

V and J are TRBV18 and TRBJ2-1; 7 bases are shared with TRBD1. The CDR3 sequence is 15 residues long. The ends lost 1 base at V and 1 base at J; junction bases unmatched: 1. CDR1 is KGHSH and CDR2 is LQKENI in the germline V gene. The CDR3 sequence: CASSPRTGSYNEQFF. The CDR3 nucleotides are TGTGCCAGCTCACCACGGACAGGTTCCTACAATGAGCAGTTCTTC.

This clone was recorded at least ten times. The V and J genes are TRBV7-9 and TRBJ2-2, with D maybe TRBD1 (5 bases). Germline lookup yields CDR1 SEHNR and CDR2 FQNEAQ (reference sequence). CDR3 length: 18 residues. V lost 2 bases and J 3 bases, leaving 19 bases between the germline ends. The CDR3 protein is CASSLLRSRQGYTGELFF. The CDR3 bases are TGTGCCAGCAGCTTATTACGTTCTCGGCAGGGTTACACCGGGGAGCTGTTTTTT.

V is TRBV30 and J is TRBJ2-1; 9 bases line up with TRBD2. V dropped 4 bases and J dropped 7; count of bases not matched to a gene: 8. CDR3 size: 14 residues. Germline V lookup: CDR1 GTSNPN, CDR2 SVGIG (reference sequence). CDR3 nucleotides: TGTGCCTGGATACGTAGCGGGAGTAGAAATGAGCAGTTCTTC. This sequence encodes CAWIRSGSRNEQFF.